The T cell receptor beta chain described here comes from a study of shared clonotypes between healthy human individuals. Overall study findings and caveats: In the sorted subsets, rarefaction showed sequencing was incomplete despite large depth. An expected dependence of interdonor clonotype sharing on sequencing depth was noted.

All the donors were Caucasian adults who lived in Nashville, Tennessee. The split of CD4+ cells yielded CD45RA+ naive and CD45RA-negative memory subsets. With regard to this clone: The antigen is unknown.

From germline, CDR1 is SGHTA and CDR2 FQGNSA. The CDR3 runs to 16 residues. Trimming at V came to 5 bases and at J to 1 base, leaving 11 bases not matched to a gene. Using immunoSEQ multiplex PCR, the repertoire was profiled, and TCRdb retains in-frame clones only, with some absent. The sample has around 2.5 million clones; 90% to 95% are singletons. The TCR was taken from a man in his late teens or twenties in good health. Some clones in this sample may be carry-over from other donors' samples. The chain has TRBV7-2 and TRBJ2-7; TRBD1 aligns across 7 bases. Sample: naive CD4+ T cells from PBMCs. Regarding subset: CD45RA+ positively selected. The CDR3, as DNA: TGTGCCAGCAGCAGACCCGACAGGGATCGTTCCTACGAGCAGTACTTC. Its protein is CASSRPDRDRSYEQYF. The full variable domain, rest sourced from reference TRBV7-2 and TRBJ2-7, is GAGVSQSPSNKVTEKGKDVELRCDPISGHTALYWYRQSLGQGLEFLIYFQGNSAPDKSGLPSDRFSAERTGGSVSTLTIQRTQQEDSAVYLCASSRPDRDRSYEQYFGPGTRLTVT.